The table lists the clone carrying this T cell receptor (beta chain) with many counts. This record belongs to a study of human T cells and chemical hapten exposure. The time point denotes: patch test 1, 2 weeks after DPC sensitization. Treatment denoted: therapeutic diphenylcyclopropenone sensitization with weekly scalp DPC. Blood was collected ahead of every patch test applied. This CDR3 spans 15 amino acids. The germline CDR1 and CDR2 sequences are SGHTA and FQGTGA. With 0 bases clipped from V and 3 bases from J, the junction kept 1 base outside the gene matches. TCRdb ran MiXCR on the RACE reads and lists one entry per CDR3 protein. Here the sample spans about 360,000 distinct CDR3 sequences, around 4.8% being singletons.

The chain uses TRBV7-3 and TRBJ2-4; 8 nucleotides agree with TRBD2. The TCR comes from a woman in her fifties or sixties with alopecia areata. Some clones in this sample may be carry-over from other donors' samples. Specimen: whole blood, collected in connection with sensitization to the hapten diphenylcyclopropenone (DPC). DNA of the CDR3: TGTGCCAGCAGCTTAACTAGCGGGGTCAAAAACATTCAGTACTTC. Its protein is CASSLTSGVKNIQYF.